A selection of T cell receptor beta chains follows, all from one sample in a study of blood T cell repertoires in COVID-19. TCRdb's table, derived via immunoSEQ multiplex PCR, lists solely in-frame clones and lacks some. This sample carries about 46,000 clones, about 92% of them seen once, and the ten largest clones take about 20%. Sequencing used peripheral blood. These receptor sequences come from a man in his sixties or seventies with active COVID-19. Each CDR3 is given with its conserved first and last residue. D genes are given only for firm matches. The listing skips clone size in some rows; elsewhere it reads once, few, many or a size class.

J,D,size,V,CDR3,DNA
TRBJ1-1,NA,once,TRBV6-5,CASSYSVRAVGPGFF,TGTGCCAGCAGTTACTCTGTACGCGCCGTCGGCCCAGGGTTCTTT
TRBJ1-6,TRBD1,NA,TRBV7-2,CASSRVGTAYNSPLHF,TGTGCCAGCAGCAGGGTAGGGACAGCCTATAATTCACCCCTCCACTTT
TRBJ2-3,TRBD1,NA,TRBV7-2,CASSPDRSTDTQYF,TGTGCCAGCAGCCCGGACAGGAGCACAGATACGCAGTATTTT
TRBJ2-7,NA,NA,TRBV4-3,CASSQVYGLRYEQYF,TGCGCCAGCAGCCAAGTGTACGGTCTGAGATACGAGCAGTACTTC
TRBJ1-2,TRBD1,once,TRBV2,CASSLQGAGGYTF,TGTGCCAGCAGCCTACAGGGGGCAGGGGGCTACACCTTC
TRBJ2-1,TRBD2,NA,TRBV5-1,CASSSTTSDAYNEQFF,TGCGCCAGCAGCTCTACTACTAGCGACGCGTACAATGAGCAGTTCTTC
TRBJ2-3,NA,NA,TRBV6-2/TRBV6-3,CASSYSLDTDTQYF,TGTGCCAGCAGTTACTCGCTAGACACAGATACGCAGTATTTT
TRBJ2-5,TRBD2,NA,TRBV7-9,CASSAGTSGAGRETQYF,TGTGCCAGCAGCGCCGGGACTAGCGGTGCCGGGAGGGAGACCCAGTACTTC
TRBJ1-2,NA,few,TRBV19,CASNPHFNYGYTF,TGTGCCAGTAACCCGCACTTTAACTATGGCTACACCTTC
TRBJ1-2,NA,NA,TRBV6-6,CASRLTGPGYTF,TGTGCCAGCAGACTGACAGGCCCTGGCTACACCTTC
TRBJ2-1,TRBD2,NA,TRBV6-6,CASNPNGGEQFF,TGTGCCAGCAATCCCAACGGGGGGGAGCAGTTCTTC
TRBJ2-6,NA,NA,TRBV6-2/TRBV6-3,CASSTRPQGLGGANVLTF,TGTGCCAGCAGCACCCGGCCACAGGGTTTGGGTGGGGCCAACGTCCTGACTTTC
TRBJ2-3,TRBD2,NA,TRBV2,CASTSGGTDTQYF,TGTGCCAGCACTAGCGGAGGCACAGATACGCAGTATTTT
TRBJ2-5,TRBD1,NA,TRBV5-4,CASSLEILRQGVGETQYF,TGTGCCAGCAGCTTGGAAATCCTTAGACAGGGGGTTGGAGAGACCCAGTACTTC
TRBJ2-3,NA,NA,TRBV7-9,CASSLDAFSADTQYF,TGTGCCAGCAGCTTAGATGCCTTTAGCGCAGATACGCAGTATTTT
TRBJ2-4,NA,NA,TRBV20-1,CSARWGHIQYF,TGCAGTGCTAGGTGGGGGCACATTCAGTACTTC
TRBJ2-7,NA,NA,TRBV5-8,CASSLAGETYGQYF,TGTGCCAGCAGCTTGGCCGGCGAGACTTACGGGCAGTACTTC
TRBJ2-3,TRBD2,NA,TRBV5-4,CASTLAGGGVDTQYF,TGTGCCAGCACTTTAGCGGGGGGAGGGGTAGATACGCAGTATTTT
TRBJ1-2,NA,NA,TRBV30,CAWSLYTYYGYTF,TGTGCCTGGAGTTTATACACCTACTATGGCTACACCTTC
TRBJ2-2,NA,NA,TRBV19,CASNFLGAGELFF,TGTGCCAGTAACTTTTTAGGGGCCGGGGAGCTGTTTTTT
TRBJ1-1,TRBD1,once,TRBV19,CATRTGTEFLAFF,TGTGCCACCCGGACCGGGACAGAGTTTTTAGCTTTCTTT
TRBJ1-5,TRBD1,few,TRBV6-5,CASRGQGGRQPQHF,TGTGCCAGCAGAGGACAGGGGGGTCGTCAGCCCCAGCATTTT
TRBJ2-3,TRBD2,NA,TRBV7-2,CASSLYSGRNTQYF,TGTGCCAGCAGCTTATATAGCGGGAGAAATACGCAGTATTTT
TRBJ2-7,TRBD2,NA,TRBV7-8,CASSLVSSGGYEQYF,TGTGCCAGCAGCTTAGTGAGTAGCGGGGGGTACGAGCAGTACTTC
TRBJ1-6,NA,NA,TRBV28,CASSFAVRNSPLHF,TGTGCCAGCAGTTTTGCAGTGAGGAATTCACCCCTCCACTTT
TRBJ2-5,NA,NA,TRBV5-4,CASSFLGGRVPETQYF,TGTGCCAGCAGCTTCTTGGGTGGGCGCGTCCCAGAGACCCAGTACTTC
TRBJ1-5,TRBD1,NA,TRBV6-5,CASRDRGFKQPQHF,TGTGCCAGCAGGGACAGGGGGTTCAAGCAGCCCCAGCATTTT
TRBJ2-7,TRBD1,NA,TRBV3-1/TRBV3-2,CASSPAGTGITYEQYF,TGTGCCAGCAGCCCGGCCGGGACAGGGATCACCTACGAGCAGTACTTC
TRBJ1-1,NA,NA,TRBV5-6,CASMAGRWATEAFF,TGTGCCAGCATGGCGGGACGGTGGGCGACTGAAGCTTTCTTT
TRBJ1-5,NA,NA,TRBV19,CASSIETGPGRPQHF,TGTGCCAGTAGTATAGAGACTGGCCCAGGGCGGCCCCAGCATTTT
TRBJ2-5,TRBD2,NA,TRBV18,CASSLAGGRETQYF,TGTGCCAGCTCACTAGCGGGAGGGAGAGAGACCCAGTACTTC
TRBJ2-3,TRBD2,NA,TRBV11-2,CASSLGVLSRGAGDTQYF,TGTGCCAGCAGCTTAGGTGTGCTGTCGCGGGGGGCCGGGGATACGCAGTATTTT
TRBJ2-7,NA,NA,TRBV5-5,CASSLVYEQYF,TGTGCCAGCAGCTTGGTATACGAGCAGTACTTC
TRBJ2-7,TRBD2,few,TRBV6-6,CASSPRPGGVSVYEQYF,TGTGCCAGCAGTCCCCGACCGGGGGGAGTGTCGGTTTACGAGCAGTACTTC
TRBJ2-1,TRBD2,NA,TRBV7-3,CASSLSGGPSNEQFF,TGTGCCAGCAGCTTAAGCGGGGGGCCTTCCAATGAGCAGTTCTTC
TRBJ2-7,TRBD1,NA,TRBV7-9,CASSPGTGDEQYF,TGTGCCAGCAGCCCCGGGACAGGGGACGAGCAGTACTTC
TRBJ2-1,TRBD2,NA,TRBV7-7,CASSLAGGEQFF,TGTGCTAGCAGCTTAGCGGGGGGGGAGCAGTTCTTC
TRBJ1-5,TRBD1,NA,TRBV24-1,CATVVRGPRYSNQPQHF,TGTGCCACCGTTGTCAGGGGGCCAAGGTATAGCAATCAGCCCCAGCATTTT
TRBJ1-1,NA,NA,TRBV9,CASSPSVGTNTEAFF,TGTGCCAGCAGCCCTTCGGTAGGGACAAACACTGAAGCTTTCTTT
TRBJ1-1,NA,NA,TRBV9,CASSQIGQGGTEAFF,TGTGCCAGCAGCCAAATCGGGCAGGGCGGCACTGAAGCTTTCTTT
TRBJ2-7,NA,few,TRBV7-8,CASSLSGQPYEQYF,TGTGCCAGCAGCTTATCTGGACAGCCCTACGAGCAGTACTTC
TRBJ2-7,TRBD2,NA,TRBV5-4,CASSLGLGSYEQYF,TGTGCCAGCAGCCTGGGACTAGGCTCTTACGAGCAGTACTTC
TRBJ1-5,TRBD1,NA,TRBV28,CASSWGTVNQPQHF,TGTGCCAGCAGTTGGGGGACAGTCAATCAGCCCCAGCATTTT
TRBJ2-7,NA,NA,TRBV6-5,CASSQGSSYEQYF,TGTGCCAGCAGCCAGGGAAGCTCCTACGAGCAGTACTTC
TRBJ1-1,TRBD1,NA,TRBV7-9,CASGDRGGNTEAFF,TGTGCCAGCGGGGACAGGGGCGGAAACACTGAAGCTTTCTTT
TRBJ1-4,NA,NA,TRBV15,CATSPLVRTGRMEKLFF,TGTGCCACCAGCCCCTTGGTCAGAACAGGGCGGATGGAAAAACTGTTTTTT
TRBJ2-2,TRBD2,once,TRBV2,CASRKREGNTGELFF,TGTGCCAGCAGGAAGCGGGAGGGTAACACCGGGGAGCTGTTTTTT
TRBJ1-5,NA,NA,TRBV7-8,CASSLDRGWSQPQHF,TGTGCCAGCAGCTTAGATAGGGGCTGGAGTCAGCCCCAGCATTTT
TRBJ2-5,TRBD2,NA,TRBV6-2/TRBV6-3,CASSYSGLAGAPTQETQYF,TGTGCCAGCAGTTACTCGGGACTAGCGGGGGCCCCCACCCAAGAGACCCAGTACTTC
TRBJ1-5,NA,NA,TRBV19,CASTLGGRSHF,TGTGCCAGTACCCTCGGGGGACGTTCGCATTTT
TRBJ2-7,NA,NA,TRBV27,CASVGGREQYF,TGTGCCAGCGTAGGAGGGAGAGAGCAGTACTTC
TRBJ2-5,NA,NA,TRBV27,CASSLSRSETQYF,TGTGCCAGCAGTTTATCGCGGAGTGAGACCCAGTACTTC
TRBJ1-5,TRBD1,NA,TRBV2,CASRGDSYSNQPQHF,TGTGCCAGCAGGGGGGACAGTTATAGCAATCAGCCCCAGCATTTT